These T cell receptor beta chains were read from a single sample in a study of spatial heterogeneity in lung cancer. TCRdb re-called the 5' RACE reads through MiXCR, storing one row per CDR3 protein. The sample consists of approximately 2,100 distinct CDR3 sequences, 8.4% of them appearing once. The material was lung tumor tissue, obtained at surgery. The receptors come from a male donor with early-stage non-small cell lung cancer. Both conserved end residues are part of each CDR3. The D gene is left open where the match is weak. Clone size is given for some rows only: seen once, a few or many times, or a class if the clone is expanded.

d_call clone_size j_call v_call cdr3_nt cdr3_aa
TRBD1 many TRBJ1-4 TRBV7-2 TGTGCCAGCAGCTCCGGGACAGGAGGCGAAAAACTGTTTTTT CASSSGTGGEKLFF
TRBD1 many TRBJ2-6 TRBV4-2 TGTGCCAGCAGCCACCTGGACAGGGCCGGGGCCAACGTCCTGACTTTC CASSHLDRAGANVLTF
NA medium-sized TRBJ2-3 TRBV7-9 TGTGCCAGCAGCTTATGGGACACGGGCCGGGGCACAGATACGCAGTATTTT CASSLWDTGRGTDTQYF
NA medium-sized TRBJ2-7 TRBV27 TGTGCCAGCAGTCTAAATTCCCTCGACGAGCAGTACTTC CASSLNSLDEQYF
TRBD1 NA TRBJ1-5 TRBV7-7 TGTGCTAGCAGCTTAGGAGACCGACAGGGGTTCAATCAGCCCCAGCGTTTT CASSLGDRQGFNQPQRF
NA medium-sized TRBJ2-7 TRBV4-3 TGCGCCAGCAGCCCACAGAGGGGGGGGACCTACGAGCAGTACTTC CASSPQRGGTYEQYF
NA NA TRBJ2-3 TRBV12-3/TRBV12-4 TGTGCCAGCAGCACCCTAGGGACTTACCGAGATACGCAGTATTTT CASSTLGTYRDTQYF
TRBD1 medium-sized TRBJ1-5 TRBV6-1 TGTGCCAGCAAGATGACTGATCAGGGGGGGAATCAGCCCCAGCATTTT CASKMTDQGGNQPQHF
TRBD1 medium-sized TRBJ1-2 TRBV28 TGTGCCAGCAGTCTCCGACAGGGACTCTATGGCTACACCTTC CASSLRQGLYGYTF
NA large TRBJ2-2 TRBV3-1 TGTGCCAGCAACAGGCTCGGGACTTCGAACACCGGGGAGCTGTTTTTT CASNRLGTSNTGELFF
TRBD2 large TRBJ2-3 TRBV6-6 TGTGCCAGCAGCCCCGGGACTAGCCTAAGCACAGATACGCAGTATTTT CASSPGTSLSTDTQYF
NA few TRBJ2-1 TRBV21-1 TGTAAAGCGGAGGGAGGAAGATACAATGAGCAGTTCTTC CKAEGGRYNEQFF
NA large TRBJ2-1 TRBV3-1 TGTGCCAGCAGCCAAAATCGAAACAATGAGCAGTTCTTC CASSQNRNNEQFF
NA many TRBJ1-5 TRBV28 TGTGCCAGCAGTTTAGAACTCAAGCAGGGGTATAGCAATCAGCCCCAGCATTTT CASSLELKQGYSNQPQHF
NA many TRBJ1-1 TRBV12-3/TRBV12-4 TGTGCCAGCAGTTTCGGGGTAGGGAACACTGAAGCTTTCTTT CASSFGVGNTEAFF
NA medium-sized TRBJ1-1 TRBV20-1 TGCAGTGCTGATGGGGAAAGGGTCACTGAAGCTTTCTTT CSADGERVTEAFF
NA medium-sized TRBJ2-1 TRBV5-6 TGTGCCTCGGGGTTAGACTACAATGAGCAGTTCTTC CASGLDYNEQFF
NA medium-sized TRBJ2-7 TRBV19 TGTGCCAGTACCCGGTCGACCGGTTCCCGGGAGCAGTACTTC CASTRSTGSREQYF
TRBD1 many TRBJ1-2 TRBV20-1 TGCAGTGCTGGGGGACAGGGAGGGTATGGCTACACCTTC CSAGGQGGYGYTF
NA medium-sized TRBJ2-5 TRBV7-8 TGTGCCAGCAGCTTAATGGGGACCCAGTACTTC CASSLMGTQYF
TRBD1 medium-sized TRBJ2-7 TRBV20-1 TGCAGTATGCTCCGGGACAGGGGGCCCGAGCAGTACTTC CSMLRDRGPEQYF
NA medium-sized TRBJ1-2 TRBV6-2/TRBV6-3 TGTGCCAGCAGTTTCGAAGCTAACTATGGCTACACCTTC CASSFEANYGYTF
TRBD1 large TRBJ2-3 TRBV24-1 TGTGCCACCAGTGAACGATGGACAGGGACAGATACGCAGTATTTT CATSERWTGTDTQYF
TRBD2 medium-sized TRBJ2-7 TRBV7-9 TGTGCCAGCAGCTTAGTAGCGGGGGCCTTCTACGAGCAGTACTTC CASSLVAGAFYEQYF
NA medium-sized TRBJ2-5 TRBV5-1 TGCGCCAGCAGCTTGGGCTACCAAGAGACCCAGTACTTC CASSLGYQETQYF
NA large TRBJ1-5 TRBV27 TGTGCCAGCGGATTACAGGGTACCGCCAATCAGCCCCAGCATTTT CASGLQGTANQPQHF
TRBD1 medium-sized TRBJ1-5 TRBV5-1 TGCGCCAGCAGCTTGGGGACAGGGGAAAGTGATCAGCCCCAGCATTTT CASSLGTGESDQPQHF
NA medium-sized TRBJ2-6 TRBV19 TGTGCCAGTCTATTAGTAGGGGCCAACGTCCTGACTTTC CASLLVGANVLTF
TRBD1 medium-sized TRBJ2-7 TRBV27 TGTGCCAGCACCCCGCGACAGGGAATCTCCTACGAGCAGTACTTC CASTPRQGISYEQYF
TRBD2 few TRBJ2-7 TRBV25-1 TGTGCCAGCAGCAAACTAGCGGGAGCTTCATCCGAGCAGTACTTC CASSKLAGASSEQYF
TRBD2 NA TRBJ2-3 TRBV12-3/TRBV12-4 TGTGCCAGCAGCCAGGGACTAGCGGGGGCCTTCACAGATACGCAGTATTTT CASSQGLAGAFTDTQYF
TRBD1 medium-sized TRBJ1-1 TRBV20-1 TGCAGTGCTAGAGTTGGGACAGGGGGTTTGATAGCTTTCTTT CSARVGTGGLIAFF
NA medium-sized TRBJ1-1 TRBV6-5 TGTGCCAGCGTAAAGGGGGGGGTAGCTTTCTTT CASVKGGVAFF
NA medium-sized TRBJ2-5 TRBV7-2 TGTGCCAGCAGCTCCGAGACAAAAGAGACCCAGTACTTC CASSSETKETQYF
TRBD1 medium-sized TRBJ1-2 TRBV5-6 TGTGCCAGCAGCCCGGCTTCAGGGGGCCATAACTATGGCTACACCTTC CASSPASGGHNYGYTF
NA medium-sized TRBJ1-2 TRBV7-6 TGTGCCAGCAGCCCCCGAGAGGGTAACTATGGCTACACCTTC CASSPREGNYGYTF
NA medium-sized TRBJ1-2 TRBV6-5 TGTGCCAGCACCCGAACCGGGACCAACTATGGCTACACCTTC CASTRTGTNYGYTF
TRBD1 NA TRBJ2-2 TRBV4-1 TGCGCCAGCAGCCAGGGACAGGGACCACCCGGGGAGCTGTTTTTT CASSQGQGPPGELFF
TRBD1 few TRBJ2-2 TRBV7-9 TGTGCCAGCAGCTCGATGACAGGGACCGGGGAGCTGTTTTTT CASSSMTGTGELFF
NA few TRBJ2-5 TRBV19 TGTGCCAGTAGGACAGGTTCCTCAGAGACCCAGTACTTC CASRTGSSETQYF
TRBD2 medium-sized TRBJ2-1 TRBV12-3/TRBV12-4 TGTGCCAGCAGTTTGTGGCTAGCGGGGGCCCACTCCTACAATGAGCAGTTCTTC CASSLWLAGAHSYNEQFF
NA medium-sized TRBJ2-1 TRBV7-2 TGTGCCAGCAGCCCGAGCAGGACGAGCTCCTACAATGAGCAGTTCTTC CASSPSRTSSYNEQFF